This TCR beta chain was recovered during a study of blood T cell repertoires in COVID-19. Study-level information: T cells, B-cell-depleted T cells, or PBMCs supplied cDNA or gDNA.

Using immunoSEQ multiplex PCR, the repertoire was profiled, and TCRdb retains in-frame clones only, with some absent. The repertoire consists of under 85,000 clones, with roughly 73% occurring once and the leading ten covering around 10%. The germline CDR1 and CDR2 sequences are MNHNY and SVGAGI (reference sequence). The CDR3 is 13 amino acids. Trimming removed 6 bases at V and 4 bases at J, with 13 bases between. The sample consisted of peripheral blood. The receptor comes from a human donor in a cohort sampled during active COVID-19. The chain combines TRBV6-6 with TRBJ2-7; D uncertain. CDR3 region: CASSRTAKYEQYF. CDR3 in DNA: TGTGCCAGCAGCCGAACAGCTAAATACGAGCAGTACTTC.